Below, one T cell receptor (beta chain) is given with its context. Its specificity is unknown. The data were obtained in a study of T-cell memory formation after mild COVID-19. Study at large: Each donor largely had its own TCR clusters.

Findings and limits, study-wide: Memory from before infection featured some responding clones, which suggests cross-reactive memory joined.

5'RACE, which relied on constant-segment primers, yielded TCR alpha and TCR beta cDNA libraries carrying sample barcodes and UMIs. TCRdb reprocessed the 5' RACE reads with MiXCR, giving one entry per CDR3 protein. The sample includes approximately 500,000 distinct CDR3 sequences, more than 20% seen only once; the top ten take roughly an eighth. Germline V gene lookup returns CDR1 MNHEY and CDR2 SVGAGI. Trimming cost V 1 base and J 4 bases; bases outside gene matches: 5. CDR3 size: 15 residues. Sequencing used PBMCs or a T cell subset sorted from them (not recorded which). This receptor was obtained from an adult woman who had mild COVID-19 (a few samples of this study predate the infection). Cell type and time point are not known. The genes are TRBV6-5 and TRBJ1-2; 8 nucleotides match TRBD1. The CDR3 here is CASSYWTGSGYGYTF. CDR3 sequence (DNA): TGTGCCAGCAGTTACTGGACAGGGTCGGGCTATGGCTACACCTTC.